This T cell receptor (beta chain) was recorded in a study of cytomegalovirus exposure and HLA in healthy donors. 60 Vbeta and 13 Jbeta primers were used in PCR. Per the authors' pipeline: About 12 million of the roughly 80 million unique TCR beta chains counted in a later analysis were shared. This table comes from immunoSEQ multiplex PCR, and its TCRdb copy is limited to in-frame clones, with some not included. V and J calls and clone size are as listed in that table; D and trimming were resolved from the DNA. Found here are 85,000 to 100,000 clones, roughly nine tenths of them singletons; the top ten hold around a tenth. V gave up 5 bases and J gave up 2 bases; unmatched junction bases: 8. CDR1 and CDR2 (germline): SGHAT, FQNNGV. The CDR3 is 15 residues long. The table lists this clone with a count of one.

The sequencing sample was made of PBMCs. The receptor comes from a man under 40 in good health and CMV-seropositive. The gene calls are TRBV11-2 and TRBJ2-7, with 8 bases lining up with TRBD2. The chain's CDR3 is CASSPPGGAPYEQYF. CDR3 bases: TGTGCCAGCAGCCCGCCCGGGGGGGCCCCCTACGAGCAGTACTTC.